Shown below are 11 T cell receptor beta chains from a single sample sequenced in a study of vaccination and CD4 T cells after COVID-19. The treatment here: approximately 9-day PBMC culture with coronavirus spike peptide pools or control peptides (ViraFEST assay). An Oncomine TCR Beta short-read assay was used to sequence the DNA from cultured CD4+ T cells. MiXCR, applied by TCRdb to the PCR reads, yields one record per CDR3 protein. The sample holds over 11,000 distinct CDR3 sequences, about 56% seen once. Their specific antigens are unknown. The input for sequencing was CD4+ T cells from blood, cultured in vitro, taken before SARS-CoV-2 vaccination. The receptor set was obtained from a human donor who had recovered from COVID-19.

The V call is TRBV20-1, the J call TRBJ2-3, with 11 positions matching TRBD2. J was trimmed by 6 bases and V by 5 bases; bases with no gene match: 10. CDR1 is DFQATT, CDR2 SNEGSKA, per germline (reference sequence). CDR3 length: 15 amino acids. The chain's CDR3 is CSAQESSGGHDTQYF. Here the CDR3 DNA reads TGCAGTGCTCAGGAGTCTAGCGGGGGGCATGATACGCAGTATTTT.

The CDR3 DNA follows: TGCAGTGCTAGAGCCCGGGACGGGGGGACCCAGTACTTC. It yields the protein CSARARDGGTQYF. The rearrangement links TRBV20-1 to TRBJ2-5, with TRBD2 as a possible D gene (6 bases). Trimming removed 1 base from V and 7 bases from J, with 13 bases in between. Germline V gene sequence: CDR1 DFQATT, CDR2 SNEGSKA (reference sequence). The CDR3 has 13 residues.

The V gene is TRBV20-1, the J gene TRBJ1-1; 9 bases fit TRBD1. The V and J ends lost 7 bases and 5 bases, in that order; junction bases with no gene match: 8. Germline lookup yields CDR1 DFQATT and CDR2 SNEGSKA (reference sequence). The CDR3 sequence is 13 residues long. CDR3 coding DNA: TGCAGTGTTGAGCGGACAGGGGTAACTGAAGCTTTCTTT. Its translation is CSVERTGVTEAFF.

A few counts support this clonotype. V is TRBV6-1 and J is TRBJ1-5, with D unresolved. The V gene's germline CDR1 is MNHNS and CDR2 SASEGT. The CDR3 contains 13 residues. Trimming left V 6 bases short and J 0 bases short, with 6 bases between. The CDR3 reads CASRRLSNQPQHF. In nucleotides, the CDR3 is TGTGCCAGCAGACGGCTTAGCAATCAGCCCCAGCATTTT.

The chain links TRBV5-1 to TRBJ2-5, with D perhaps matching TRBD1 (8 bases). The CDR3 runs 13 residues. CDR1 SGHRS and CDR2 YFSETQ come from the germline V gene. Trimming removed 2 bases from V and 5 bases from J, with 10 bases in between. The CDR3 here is CASSLQGGETQYF. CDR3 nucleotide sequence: TGCGCCAGCAGCTTACAGGGGGGGGAGACCCAGTACTTC.

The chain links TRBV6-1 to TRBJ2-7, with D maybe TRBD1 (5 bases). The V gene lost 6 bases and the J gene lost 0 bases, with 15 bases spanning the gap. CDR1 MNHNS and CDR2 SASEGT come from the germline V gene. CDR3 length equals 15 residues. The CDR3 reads CASRTPGSGSYEQYF. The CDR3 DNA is TGTGCCAGCAGGACCCCAGGGTCGGGCTCCTACGAGCAGTACTTC.

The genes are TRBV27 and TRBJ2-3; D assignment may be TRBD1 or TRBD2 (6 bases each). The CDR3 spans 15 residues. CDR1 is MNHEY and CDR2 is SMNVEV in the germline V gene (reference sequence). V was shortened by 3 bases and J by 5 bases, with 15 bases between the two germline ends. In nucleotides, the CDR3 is TGTGCCAGCAGTTTCATCCGGGGGCAGGGAGATACGCAGTATTTT. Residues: CASSFIRGQGDTQYF.

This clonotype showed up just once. The CDR3 sequence is CSIRQGAPAGYTF. Written as DNA, the CDR3 is TGCAGCATTCGACAGGGGGCGCCGGCTGGCTACACCTTC. The rearrangement joins TRBV29-1 to TRBJ1-2; 10 bases align to TRBD1. Germline V gene lookup returns CDR1 SQVTM and CDR2 ANQGSEA. V dropped 8 bases and J dropped 7; count of bases not matched to a gene: 10. The CDR3 spans 13 residues.

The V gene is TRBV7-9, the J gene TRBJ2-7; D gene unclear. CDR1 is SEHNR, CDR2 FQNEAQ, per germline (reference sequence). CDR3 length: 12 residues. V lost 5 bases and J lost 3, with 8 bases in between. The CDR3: CASSPTGYEQYF. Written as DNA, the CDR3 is TGTGCCAGCAGCCCGACGGGCTACGAGCAGTACTTC. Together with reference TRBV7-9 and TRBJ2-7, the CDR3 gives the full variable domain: DTGVSQNPRHKITKRGQNVTFRCDPISEHNRLYWYRQTLGQGPEFLTYFQNEAQLEKSRLLSDRFSAERPKGSFSTLEIQRTEQGDSAMYLCASSPTGYEQYFGPGTRLTVT.

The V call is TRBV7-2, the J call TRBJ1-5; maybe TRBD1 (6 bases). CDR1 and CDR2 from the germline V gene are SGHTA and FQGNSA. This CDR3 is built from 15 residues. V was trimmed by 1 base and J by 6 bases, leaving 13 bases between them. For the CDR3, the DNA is TGTGCCAGCAGCTTAGTTCCAGGGGAGAGTCAGCCCCAGCATTTT. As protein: CASSLVPGESQPQHF.

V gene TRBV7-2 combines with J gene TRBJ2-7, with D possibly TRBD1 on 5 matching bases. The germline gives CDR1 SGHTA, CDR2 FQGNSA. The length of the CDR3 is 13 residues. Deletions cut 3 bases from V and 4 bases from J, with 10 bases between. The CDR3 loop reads CASSLNPGYEQYF. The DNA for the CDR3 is TGTGCCAGCAGCTTGAATCCAGGGTACGAGCAGTACTTC.